This T cell receptor (beta chain) was obtained from a study of CD8+CD57+ T cells in acquired aplastic anemia. Study details: Average DNA yield from sorted CD4+ and CD8+ cells was about 3.2 ug.

Of note for this clonotype: As yet, its antigen is unknown. In this CDR3 the conserved last residue, phenylalanine or tryptophan, is missing, so a read error is likely.

With 5 bases removed from V and 1 base from J, the gap between germline ends came to 11 bases. Germline V gene data show CDR1 as ENHRY and CDR2 as SYGVKD. The CDR3 loop spans 15 amino acids. Patients included in sequencing had previously demonstrated CD8+CD57+ cell expansion by flow cytometry. There were no patients without severe acquired aplastic anemia. The blood sampling took place in patients who had so far received no therapy. TCR beta VDJ and CDR3 profiles were obtained from a genomic DNA template. TCRdb passed the reads through MiXCR, listing each CDR3 protein once. The repertoire consists of about 160,000 distinct CDR3 sequences, with 40% to 50% occurring once and the leading ten covering approximately 2.8%. Study-level findings and limits: Fewer than 35 sequences, all CD8+ CDR3, were shared between patients and controls.

The sample taken for sequencing was sorted CD4+, CD8+, or CD8+CD57+ T cells (not recorded which) from PBMCs. The clonotype comes from a human donor with aplastic anemia. V usage is TRBV10-3 and J usage is TRBJ2-2, with D perhaps matching TRBD1 (5 bases). Here the CDR3 reads CAISQTGENTGELFS. The CDR3 region has the DNA TGTGCCATCAGTCAAACAGGAGAGAACACCGGGGAGCTGTTTTCT.